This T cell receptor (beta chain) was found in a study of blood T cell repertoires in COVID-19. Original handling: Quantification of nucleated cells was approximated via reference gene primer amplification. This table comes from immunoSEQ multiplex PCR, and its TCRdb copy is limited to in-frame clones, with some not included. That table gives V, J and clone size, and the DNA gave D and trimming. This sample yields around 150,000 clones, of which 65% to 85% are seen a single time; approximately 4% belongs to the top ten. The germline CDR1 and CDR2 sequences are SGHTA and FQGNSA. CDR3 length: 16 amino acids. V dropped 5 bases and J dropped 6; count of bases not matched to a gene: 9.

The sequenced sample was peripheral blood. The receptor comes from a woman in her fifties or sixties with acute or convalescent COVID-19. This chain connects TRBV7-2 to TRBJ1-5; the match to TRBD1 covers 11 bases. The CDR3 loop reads CASSQQGQGAGQPQHF. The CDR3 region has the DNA TGTGCCAGCAGCCAACAAGGACAGGGGGCTGGTCAGCCCCAGCATTTT.